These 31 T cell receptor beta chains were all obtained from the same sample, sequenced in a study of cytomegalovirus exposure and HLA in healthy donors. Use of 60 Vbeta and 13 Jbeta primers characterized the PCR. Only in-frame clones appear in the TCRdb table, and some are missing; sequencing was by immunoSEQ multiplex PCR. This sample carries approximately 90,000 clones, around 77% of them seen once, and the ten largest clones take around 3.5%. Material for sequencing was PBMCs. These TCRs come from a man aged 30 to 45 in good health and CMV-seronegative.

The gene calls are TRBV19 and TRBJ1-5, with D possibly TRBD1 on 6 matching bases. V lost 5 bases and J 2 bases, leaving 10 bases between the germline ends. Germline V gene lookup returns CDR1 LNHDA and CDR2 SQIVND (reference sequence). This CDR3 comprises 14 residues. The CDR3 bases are TGTGCCAGTAGTGTACAGGGTGGCAATCAGCCCCAGCATTTT. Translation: CASSVQGGNQPQHF.

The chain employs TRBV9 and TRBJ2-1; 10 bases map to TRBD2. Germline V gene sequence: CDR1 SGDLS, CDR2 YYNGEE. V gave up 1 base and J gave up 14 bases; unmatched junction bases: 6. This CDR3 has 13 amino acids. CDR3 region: CASSVKISGGEFF. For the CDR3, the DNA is TGTGCCAGCAGCGTAAAGATAAGCGGGGGGGAGTTCTTC.

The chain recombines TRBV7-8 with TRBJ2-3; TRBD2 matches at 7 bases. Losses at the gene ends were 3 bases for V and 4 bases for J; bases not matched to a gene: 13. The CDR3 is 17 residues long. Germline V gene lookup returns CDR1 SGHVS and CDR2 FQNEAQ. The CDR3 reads CASSFPLGGGMPDTQYF. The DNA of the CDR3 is TGTGCCAGCAGCTTCCCGTTGGGCGGGGGAATGCCAGATACGCAGTATTTT. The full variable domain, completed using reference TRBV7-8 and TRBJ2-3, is GAGVSQSPRYKVAKRGQDVALRCDPISGHVSLFWYQQALGQGPEFLTYFQNEAQLDKSGLPSDRFFAERPEGSVSTLKIQRTQQEDSAVYLCASSFPLGGGMPDTQYFGPGTRLTVL.

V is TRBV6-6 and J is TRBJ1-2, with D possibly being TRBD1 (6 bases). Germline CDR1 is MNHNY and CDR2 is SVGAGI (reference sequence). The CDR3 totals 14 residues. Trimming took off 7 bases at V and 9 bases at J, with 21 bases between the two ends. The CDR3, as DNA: TGTGCCAGCAACAAGCCGTTTACAGGGCCCCGCTACACCTTC. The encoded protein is CASNKPFTGPRYTF.

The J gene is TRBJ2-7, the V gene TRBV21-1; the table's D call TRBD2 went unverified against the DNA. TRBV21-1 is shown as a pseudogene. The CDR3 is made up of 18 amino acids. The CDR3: CASSKDPGASGYGYEQYF. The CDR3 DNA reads TGTGCCAGCAGCAAAGACCCAGGTGCTAGCGGGTATGGGTACGAGCAGTACTTC.

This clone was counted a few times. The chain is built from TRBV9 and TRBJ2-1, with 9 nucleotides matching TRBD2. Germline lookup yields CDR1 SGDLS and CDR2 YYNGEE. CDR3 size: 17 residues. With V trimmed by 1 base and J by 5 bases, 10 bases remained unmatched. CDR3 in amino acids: CASSVTPVAGVNNEQFF. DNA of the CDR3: TGTGCCAGCAGCGTAACGCCGGTAGCGGGGGTAAACAATGAGCAGTTCTTC.

CDR3 coding DNA: TGTGCCAGTAGTGCAGGGCCTCGAGATAGCAATCAGCCCCAGCATTTT. As protein: CASSAGPRDSNQPQHF. The V and J genes are TRBV19 and TRBJ1-5, with D perhaps matching TRBD1 (5 bases). The germline CDR1 and CDR2 sequences are LNHDA and SQIVND (reference sequence). V was shortened by 5 bases and J by 0 bases, with 14 bases between the two germline ends. This CDR3 comprises 16 residues.

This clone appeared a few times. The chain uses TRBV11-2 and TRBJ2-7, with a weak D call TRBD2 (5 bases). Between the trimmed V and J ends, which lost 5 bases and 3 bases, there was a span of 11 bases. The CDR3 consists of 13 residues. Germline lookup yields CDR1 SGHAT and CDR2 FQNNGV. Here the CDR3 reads CASSPLGLYEQYF. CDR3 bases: TGTGCCAGCAGCCCCCTAGGACTCTACGAGCAGTACTTC.

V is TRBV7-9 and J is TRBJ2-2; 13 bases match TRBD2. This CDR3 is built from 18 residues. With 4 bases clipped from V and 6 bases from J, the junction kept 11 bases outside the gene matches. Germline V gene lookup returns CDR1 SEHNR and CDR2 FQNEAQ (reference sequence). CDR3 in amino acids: CASSSRTSGSISPGELFF. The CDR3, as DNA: TGTGCCAGCAGCTCCCGGACTAGCGGGAGTATTAGCCCCGGGGAGCTGTTTTTT.

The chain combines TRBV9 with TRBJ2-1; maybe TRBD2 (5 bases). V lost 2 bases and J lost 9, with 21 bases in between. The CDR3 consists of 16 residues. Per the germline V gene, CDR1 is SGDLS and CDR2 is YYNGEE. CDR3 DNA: TGTGCCAGCAGCGTGACCGGGCGGGTGGGATTCGTTGAGCAGTTCTTC. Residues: CASSVTGRVGFVEQFF.

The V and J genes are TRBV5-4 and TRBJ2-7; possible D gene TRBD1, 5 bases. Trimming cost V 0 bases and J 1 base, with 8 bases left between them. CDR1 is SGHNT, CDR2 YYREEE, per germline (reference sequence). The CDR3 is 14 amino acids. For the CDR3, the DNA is TGTGCCAGCAGCTTGGAACGGACATCCTACGAGCAGTACTTC. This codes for CASSLERTSYEQYF. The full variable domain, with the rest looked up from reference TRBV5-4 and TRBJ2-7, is ETGVTQSPTHLIKTRGQQVTLRCSSQSGHNTVSWYQQALGQGPQFIFQYYREEENGRGNFPPRFSGLQFPNYSSELNVNALELDDSALYLCASSLERTSYEQYFGPGTRLTVT.

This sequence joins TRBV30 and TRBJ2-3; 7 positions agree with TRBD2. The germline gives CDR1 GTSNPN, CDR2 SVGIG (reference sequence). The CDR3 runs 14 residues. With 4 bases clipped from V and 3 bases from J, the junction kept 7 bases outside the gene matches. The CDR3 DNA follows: TGTGCCTGGAATCGGGAGGTATTAACAGATACGCAGTATTTT. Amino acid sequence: CAWNREVLTDTQYF. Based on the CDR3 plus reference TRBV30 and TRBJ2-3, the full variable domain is SQTIHQWPATLVQPVGSPLSLECTVEGTSNPNLYWYRQAAGRGLQLLFYSVGIGQISSEVPQNLSASRPQDRQFILSSKKLLLSDSGFYLCAWNREVLTDTQYFGPGTRLTVL.

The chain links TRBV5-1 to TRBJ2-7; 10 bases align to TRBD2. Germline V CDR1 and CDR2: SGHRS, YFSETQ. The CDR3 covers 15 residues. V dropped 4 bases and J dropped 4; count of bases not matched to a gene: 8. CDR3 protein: CASSPRPSGGYEQYF. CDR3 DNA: TGCGCCAGCAGCCCCCGCCCTAGCGGGGGATACGAGCAGTACTTC.

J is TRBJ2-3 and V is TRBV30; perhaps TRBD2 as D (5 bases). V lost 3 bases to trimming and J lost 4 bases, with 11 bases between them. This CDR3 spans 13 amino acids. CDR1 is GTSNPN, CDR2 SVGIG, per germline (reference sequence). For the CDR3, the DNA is TGTGCCTGGAGCGCCAACGGGGCAGATACGCAGTATTTT. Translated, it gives CAWSANGADTQYF.

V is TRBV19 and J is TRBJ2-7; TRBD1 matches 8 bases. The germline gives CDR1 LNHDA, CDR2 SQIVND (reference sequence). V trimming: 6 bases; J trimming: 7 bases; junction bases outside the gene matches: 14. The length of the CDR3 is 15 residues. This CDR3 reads CASRTSGTGGLEQYF. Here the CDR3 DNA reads TGTGCCAGTAGAACATCCGGGACAGGAGGTCTGGAGCAGTACTTC.

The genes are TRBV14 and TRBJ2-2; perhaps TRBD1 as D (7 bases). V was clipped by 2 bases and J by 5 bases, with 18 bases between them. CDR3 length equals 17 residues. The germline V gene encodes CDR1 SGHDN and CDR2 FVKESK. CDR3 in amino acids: CASSQPKGAGGTGELFF. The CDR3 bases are TGTGCCAGCAGCCAACCTAAGGGGGCAGGAGGGACCGGGGAGCTGTTTTTT.

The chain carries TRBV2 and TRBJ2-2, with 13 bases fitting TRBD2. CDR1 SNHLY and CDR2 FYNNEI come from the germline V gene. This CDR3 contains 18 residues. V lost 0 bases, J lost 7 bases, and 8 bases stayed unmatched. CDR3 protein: CASSEAFQTSGRLGELFF. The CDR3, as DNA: TGTGCCAGCAGTGAAGCTTTTCAGACTAGCGGGAGGCTCGGGGAGCTGTTTTTT.

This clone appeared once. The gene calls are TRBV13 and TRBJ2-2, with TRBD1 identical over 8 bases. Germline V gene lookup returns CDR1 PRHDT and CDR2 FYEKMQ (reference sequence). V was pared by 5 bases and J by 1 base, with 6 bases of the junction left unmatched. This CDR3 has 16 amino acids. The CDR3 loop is CASSPRGTGNTGELFF. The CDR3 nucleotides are TGTGCCAGCAGCCCCAGAGGGACAGGGAACACCGGGGAGCTGTTTTTT.

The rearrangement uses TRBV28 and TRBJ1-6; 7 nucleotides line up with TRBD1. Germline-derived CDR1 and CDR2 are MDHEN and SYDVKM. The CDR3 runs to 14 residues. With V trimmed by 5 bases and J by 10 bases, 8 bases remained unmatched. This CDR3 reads CASSRPTGPSPLHF. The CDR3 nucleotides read TGTGCCAGCAGTCGACCGACAGGGCCATCACCCCTCCACTTT.

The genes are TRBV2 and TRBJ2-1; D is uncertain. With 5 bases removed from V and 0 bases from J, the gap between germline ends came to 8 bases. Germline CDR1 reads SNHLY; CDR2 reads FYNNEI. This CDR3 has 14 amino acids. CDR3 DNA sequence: TGTGCCAGCAGTAAGCTCCTCTCCTACAATGAGCAGTTCTTC. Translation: CASSKLLSYNEQFF.

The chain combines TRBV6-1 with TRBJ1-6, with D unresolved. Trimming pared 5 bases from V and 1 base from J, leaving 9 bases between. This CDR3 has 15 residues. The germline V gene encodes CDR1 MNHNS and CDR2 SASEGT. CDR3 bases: TGTGCCAGCAGTCAATGGGCATCCTATAATTCACCCCTCCACTTT. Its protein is CASSQWASYNSPLHF.

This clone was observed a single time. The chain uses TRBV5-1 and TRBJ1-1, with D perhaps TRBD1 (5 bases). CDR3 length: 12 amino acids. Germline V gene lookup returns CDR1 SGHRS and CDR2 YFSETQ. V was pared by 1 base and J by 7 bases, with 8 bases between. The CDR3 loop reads CASSLSGVEAFF. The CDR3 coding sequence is TGCGCCAGCAGCTTGTCGGGGGTTGAAGCTTTCTTT.

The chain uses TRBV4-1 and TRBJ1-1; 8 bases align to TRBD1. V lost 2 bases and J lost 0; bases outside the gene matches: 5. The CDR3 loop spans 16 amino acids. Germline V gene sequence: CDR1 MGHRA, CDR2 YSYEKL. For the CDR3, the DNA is TGCGCCAGCAGCCAACCCGACAGGGGAGTGAACACTGAAGCTTTCTTT. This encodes CASSQPDRGVNTEAFF.

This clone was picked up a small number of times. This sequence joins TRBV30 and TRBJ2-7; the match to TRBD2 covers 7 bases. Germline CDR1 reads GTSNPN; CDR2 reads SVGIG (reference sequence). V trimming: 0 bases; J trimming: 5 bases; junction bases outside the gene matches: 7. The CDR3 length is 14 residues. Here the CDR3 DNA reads TGTGCCTGGAGTGTTACGAGACTAGCACACGAGCAGTACTTC. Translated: CAWSVTRLAHEQYF.

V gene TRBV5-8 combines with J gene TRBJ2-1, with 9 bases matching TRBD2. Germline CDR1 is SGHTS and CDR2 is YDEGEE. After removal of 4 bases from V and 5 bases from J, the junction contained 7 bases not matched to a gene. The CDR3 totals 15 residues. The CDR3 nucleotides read TGTGCCAGCAGCCGTAGCGGGGGACCCAACAATGAGCAGTTCTTC. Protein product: CASSRSGGPNNEQFF.

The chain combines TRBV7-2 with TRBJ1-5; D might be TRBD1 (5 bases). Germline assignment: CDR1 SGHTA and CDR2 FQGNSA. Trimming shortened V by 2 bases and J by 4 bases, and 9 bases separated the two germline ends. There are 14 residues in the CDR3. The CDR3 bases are TGTGCCAGCAGCTTATACGGGGGTAATCAGCCCCAGCATTTT. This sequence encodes CASSLYGGNQPQHF.

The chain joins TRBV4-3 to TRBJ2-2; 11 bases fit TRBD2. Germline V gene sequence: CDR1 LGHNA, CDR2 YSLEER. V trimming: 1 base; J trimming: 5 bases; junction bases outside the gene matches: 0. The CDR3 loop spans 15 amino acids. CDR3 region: CASSQGLAGTGELFF. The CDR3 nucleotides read TGCGCCAGCAGCCAAGGACTAGCGGGAACCGGGGAGCTGTTTTTT.

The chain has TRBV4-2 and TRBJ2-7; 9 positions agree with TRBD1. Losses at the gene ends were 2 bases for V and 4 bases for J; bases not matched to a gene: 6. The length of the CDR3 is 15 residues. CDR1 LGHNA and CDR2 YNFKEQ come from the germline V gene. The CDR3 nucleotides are TGTGCCAGCAGCCAAACGGGACAGGGAGGATACGAGCAGTACTTC. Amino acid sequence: CASSQTGQGGYEQYF.

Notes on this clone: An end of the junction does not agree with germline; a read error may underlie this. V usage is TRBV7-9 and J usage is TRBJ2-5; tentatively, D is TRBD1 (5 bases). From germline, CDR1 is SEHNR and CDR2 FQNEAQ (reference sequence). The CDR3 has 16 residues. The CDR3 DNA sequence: TGTTCCAGCAGCTTAGAAGGGGCAGGGCCCCAAGAGACCCAGTACTTC. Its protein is CSSSLEGAGPQETQYF.

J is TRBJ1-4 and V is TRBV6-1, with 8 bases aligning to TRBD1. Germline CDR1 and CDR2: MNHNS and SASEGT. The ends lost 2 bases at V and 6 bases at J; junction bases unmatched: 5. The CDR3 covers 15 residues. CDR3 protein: CASSELAGGDEKLFF. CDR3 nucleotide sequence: TGTGCCAGCAGTGAATTGGCAGGGGGCGATGAAAAACTGTTTTTT.

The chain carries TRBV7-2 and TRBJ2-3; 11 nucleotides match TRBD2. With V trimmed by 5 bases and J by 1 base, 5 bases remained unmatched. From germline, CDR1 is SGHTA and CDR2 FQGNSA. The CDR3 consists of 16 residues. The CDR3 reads CASSPLAGGGTDTQYF. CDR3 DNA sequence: TGTGCCAGCAGCCCCCTAGCGGGAGGAGGCACAGATACGCAGTATTTT.